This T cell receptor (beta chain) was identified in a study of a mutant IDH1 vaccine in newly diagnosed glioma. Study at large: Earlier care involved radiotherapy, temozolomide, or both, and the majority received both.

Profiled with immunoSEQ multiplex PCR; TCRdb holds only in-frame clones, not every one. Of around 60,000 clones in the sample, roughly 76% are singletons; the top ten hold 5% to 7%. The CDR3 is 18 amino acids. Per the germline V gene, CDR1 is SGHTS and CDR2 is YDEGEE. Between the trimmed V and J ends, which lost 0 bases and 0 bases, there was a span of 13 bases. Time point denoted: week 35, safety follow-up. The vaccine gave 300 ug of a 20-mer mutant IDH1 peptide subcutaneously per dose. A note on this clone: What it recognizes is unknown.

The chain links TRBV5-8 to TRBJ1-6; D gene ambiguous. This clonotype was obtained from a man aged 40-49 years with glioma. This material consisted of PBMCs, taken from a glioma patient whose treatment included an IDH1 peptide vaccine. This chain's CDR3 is CASSLEGTLSSYNSPLHF. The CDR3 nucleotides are TGTGCCAGCAGCTTGGAGGGCACTCTGAGCTCCTATAATTCACCCCTCCACTTT.